This T cell receptor beta chain was documented in a study of Graves' ophthalmopathy and Graves' hyperthyroidism. Study outcomes and limitations: Sensitivity of about 70% and specificity of approximately 73% were achieved by the model that predicted ophthalmopathy progression.

For repertoire sequencing, the TCR beta CDR3 regions were amplified from RNA transcripts. The authors performed first-round RT-PCR with HTBI primers and then a second-round multiplex PCR. TCRdb re-derived calls from the multiplex PCR reads in MiXCR, one entry per CDR3 protein. The sample comprises around 660,000 distinct CDR3 sequences, just over 40% of which are singletons, and 3.3% rests with the top ten. In the case of this clonotype: No antigen is known for it.

The germline V gene encodes CDR1 SGHVS and CDR2 FQNEAQ. The CDR3 spans 16 residues. V shed 5 bases and J 4 bases; nucleotides not matched to a gene: 12. This chain links TRBV7-8 with TRBJ2-5; 8 bases agree with TRBD2. The origin of this receptor is an adult man with Graves' ophthalmopathy. Sequences were obtained from peripheral blood. CDR3 nucleotides: TGTGCCAGCAGCCCCACCCCGGGACTAGAGCGAGAGACCCAGTACTTC. It yields the protein CASSPTPGLERETQYF.